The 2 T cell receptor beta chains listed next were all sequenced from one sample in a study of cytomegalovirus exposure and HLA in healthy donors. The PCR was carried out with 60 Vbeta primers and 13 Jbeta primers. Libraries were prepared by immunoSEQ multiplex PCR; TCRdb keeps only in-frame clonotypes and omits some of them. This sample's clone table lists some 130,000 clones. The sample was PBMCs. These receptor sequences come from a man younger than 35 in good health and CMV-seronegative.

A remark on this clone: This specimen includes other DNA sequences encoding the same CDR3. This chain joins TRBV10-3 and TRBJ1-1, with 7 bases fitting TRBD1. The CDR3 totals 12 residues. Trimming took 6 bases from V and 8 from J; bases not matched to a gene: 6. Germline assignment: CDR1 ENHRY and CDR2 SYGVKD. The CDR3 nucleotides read TGTGCCATCAGACAGGGGACTTCGGAAGCTTTCTTT. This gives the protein CAIRQGTSEAFF.

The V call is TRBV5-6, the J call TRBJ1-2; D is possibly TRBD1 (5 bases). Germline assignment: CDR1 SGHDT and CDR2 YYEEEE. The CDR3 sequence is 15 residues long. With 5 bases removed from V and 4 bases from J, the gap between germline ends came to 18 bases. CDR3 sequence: CASRKGPEGGYGYTF. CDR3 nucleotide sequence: TGTGCCAGCAGAAAGGGACCGGAGGGAGGCTATGGCTACACCTTC.